The sequence of this T cell receptor (beta chain) was determined in a study of blood T cell repertoires in COVID-19 (dated by TCRdb to 2018 to 2021). Broadly, across the study: Collaborator samples came from the United States, Italy and Spain and covered acute and convalescent phases of COVID-19. The material from the prospective study consisted of cDNA or gDNA derived from T cells, B-cell-depleted T cells, or PBMCs. The repertoires were made available in a free public database intended to serve as a resource for research on the immune response to SARS-CoV-2. Sample metadata almost always included a de-identified subject ID, COVID-19 status, age in years and sex. The dataset comprised deeply sampled blood TCRbeta repertoires from subjects exposed to, actively infected with, or recovered from COVID-19. Where available, HLA class I and class II types were taken from metadata supplied by the sample provider and were not determined by assay-based typing. The samples were drawn from two sources: the first 160 participants of the ongoing ImmuneRACE study, and 1,254 subjects contributed by 6 global collaborators.

The immunoSEQ Assay, a bias-controlled multiplex PCR, was used to amplify TCRbeta CDR3 regions from genomic DNA. On the study's bioinformatics: The number of nucleated cells in each sample was estimated by amplification of reference gene primers within the assay. To quantify the absolute abundance of each unique TCRbeta CDR3 rearrangement, sequence reads were collapsed and filtered. For each sample, productive Simpson clonality was calculated by taking the square root of Simpson's diversity index across productive rearrangements. Imported from immuneACCESS, the table was reduced by TCRdb to in-frame sequences with V and J called. These copies leave out some clones; in studies compared against another copy, an unresolved V gene accounts for under half, and the cause of the remainder is not known. That table is the source of V, J and clone size, and D and trimming were worked out from the DNA. Recorded for this sample are roughly 200,000 clones; approximately 88% of them occurred a single time. In total, the top ten clones hold 25% to 35% of the sample.

Findings and caveats that apply to the study as a whole: The amount of clinical and demographic metadata varied by source and participant and was provided uncurated.

Collaborating institutions collected whole blood in K2EDTA tubes following their own protocols. Collaborator samples were shipped for TCRbeta analysis as frozen whole blood, isolated PBMCs, or DNA extracted from either sample type. V has 4 bases trimmed and J has 2 bases trimmed; junction bases matching no gene number 7. In the germline V gene, CDR1 corresponds to SGHRS and CDR2 to YFSETQ. Counted from cysteine to phenylalanine, this CDR3 has 16 amino acids. Kept here is only the CDR3 DNA, which spans 48 bases and is read in frame from base 1. Remarks on this clone: What antigen it recognizes has not been identified. The sample holds no much larger clone one base away, and base qualities are not on file.

This TCR was sampled from a man between 35 and 55 years old with acute or convalescent COVID-19. This receptor chain uses TRBV5-1 and TRBJ1-4, with 8 bases matching TRBD1. Specimen: peripheral blood. The CDR3 loop reads CASSADQGATNEKLFF. The sequenced DNA: TGCGCCAGCAGCGCCGACCAGGGGGCGACTAATGAAAAACTGTTTTTT.